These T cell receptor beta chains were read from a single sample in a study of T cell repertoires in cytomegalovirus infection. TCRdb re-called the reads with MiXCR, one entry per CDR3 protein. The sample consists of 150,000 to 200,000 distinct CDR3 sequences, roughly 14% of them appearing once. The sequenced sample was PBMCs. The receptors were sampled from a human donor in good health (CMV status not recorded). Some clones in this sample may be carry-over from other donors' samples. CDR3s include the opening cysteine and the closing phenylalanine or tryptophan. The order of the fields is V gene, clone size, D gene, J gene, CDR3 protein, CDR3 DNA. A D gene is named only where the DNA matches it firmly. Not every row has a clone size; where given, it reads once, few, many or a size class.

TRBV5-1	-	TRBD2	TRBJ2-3	CASSLSGVPDTQYF	TGCGCCAGCAGCTTGAGCGGGGTTCCAGATACGCAGTATTTT
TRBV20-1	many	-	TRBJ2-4	CSSGPIAKNIQYF	TGCAGCTCAGGGCCGATAGCCAAAAACATTCAGTACTTC
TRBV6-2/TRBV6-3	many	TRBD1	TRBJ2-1	CASRSPQGDEQFF	TGTGCCAGCAGGAGTCCCCAGGGGGATGAGCAGTTCTTC
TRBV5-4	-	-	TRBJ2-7	CASSLGGLGSYEQYF	TGTGCCAGCAGCTTGGGAGGGTTAGGCTCCTACGAGCAGTACTTC
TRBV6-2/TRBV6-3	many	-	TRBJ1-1	CASSYTSGVRAEAFF	TGTGCCAGCAGTTACACGTCGGGGGTGAGGGCTGAAGCTTTCTTT
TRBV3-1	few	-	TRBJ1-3	CASSQDRQGLGNTIYF	TGTGCCAGCAGCCAAGATAGGCAGGGACTTGGAAACACCATATATTTT
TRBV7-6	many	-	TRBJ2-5	CASSGGETQYF	TGTGCTAGCAGTGGAGGAGAGACCCAGTACTTC
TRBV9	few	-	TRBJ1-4	CASSLGPNEKLFF	TGTGCCAGCAGCCTAGGACCTAATGAAAAACTGTTTTTT
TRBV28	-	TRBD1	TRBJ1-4	CASSQGGTNEKLFF	TGTGCCAGTTCGCAGGGGGGAACTAATGAAAAACTGTTTTTT
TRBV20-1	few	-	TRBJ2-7	CSASQGLGVYF	TGCAGTGCTAGCCAGGGATTAGGAGTGTACTTC
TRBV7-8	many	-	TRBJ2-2	CASSLVLANTGELFF	TGTGCCAGCAGCTTAGTTCTCGCGAACACCGGGGAGCTGTTTTTT
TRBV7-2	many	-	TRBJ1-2	CASSSPFGGARNGYTF	TGTGCCAGCAGCTCACCGTTCGGGGGGGCGCGAAATGGCTACACCTTC
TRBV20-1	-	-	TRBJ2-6	CSARDRPFSGANVLTF	TGCAGTGCTAGAGACCGACCGTTCTCTGGGGCCAACGTCCTGACTTTC
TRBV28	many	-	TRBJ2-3	CASSLPGQQYF	TGTGCCAGCAGTTTACCGGGACAGCAGTATTTT
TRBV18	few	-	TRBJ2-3	CASSPRAGNTDTQYF	TGTGCCAGCTCACCCCGGGCGGGAAACACAGATACGCAGTATTTT
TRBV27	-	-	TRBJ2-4	CASSTKETKNIQYF	TGTGCCAGCTCCACGAAGGAAACCAAAAACATTCAGTACTTC
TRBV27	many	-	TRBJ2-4	CASSWAGAKAKNIQYF	TGTGCCAGCAGTTGGGCAGGGGCTAAAGCCAAAAACATTCAGTACTTC
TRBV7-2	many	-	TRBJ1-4	CASSTGTATNEKLFF	TGTGCCAGCAGCACCGGGACCGCTACTAATGAAAAACTGTTTTTT
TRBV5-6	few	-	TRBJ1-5	CASSWGRSNQPQHF	TGTGCCAGCAGCTGGGGCAGGAGCAATCAGCCCCAGCATTTT
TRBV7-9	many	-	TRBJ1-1	CASSPGRKNTEAFF	TGTGCCAGCAGCCCCGGACGAAAAAACACTGAAGCTTTCTTT
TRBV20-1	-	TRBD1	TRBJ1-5	CSADRENQPQHF	TGCAGTGCGGACAGGGAAAATCAGCCCCAGCATTTT
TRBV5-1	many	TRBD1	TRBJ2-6	CASSFRGRTGANVLTF	TGCGCCAGCAGCTTCAGGGGGCGGACTGGGGCCAACGTCCTGACTTTC
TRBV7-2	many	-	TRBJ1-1	CASSLVQGAEAFF	TGTGCCAGCAGCTTAGTCCAGGGCGCTGAAGCTTTCTTT
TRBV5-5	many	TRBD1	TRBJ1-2	CASSGRTGDGYTF	TGTGCCAGCAGCGGAAGGACAGGGGATGGCTACACCTTC
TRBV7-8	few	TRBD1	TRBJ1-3	CASSPGTGMGSGSGNTIYF	TGTGCCAGCAGCCCTGGGACAGGGATGGGTTCGGGCTCTGGAAACACCATATATTTT
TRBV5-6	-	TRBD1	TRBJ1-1	CASSLDPGQGGTEAFF	TGTGCCAGCAGCTTGGATCCGGGGCAGGGGGGTACTGAAGCTTTCTTT
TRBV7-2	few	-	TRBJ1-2	CASSPWTEYGYTF	TGTGCCAGCAGCCCCTGGACGGAATATGGCTACACCTTC
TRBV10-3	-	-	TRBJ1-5	CAISEGAHKFSNQPQHF	TGTGCCATCAGTGAGGGTGCACACAAATTCAGCAATCAGCCCCAGCATTTT
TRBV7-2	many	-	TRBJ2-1	CASSPSPREQFF	TGTGCCAGCAGCCCCTCCCCGCGTGAGCAGTTCTTC
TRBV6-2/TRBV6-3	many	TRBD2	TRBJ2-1	CASGIGTSGINEQFF	TGTGCCAGCGGAATAGGGACTAGCGGGATCAATGAGCAGTTCTTC
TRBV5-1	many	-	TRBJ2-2	CASSLADKEAGELFF	TGCGCCAGCAGCTTGGCCGACAAGGAAGCCGGGGAGCTGTTTTTT
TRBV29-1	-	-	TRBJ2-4	CSVEEVSGRGDIQYF	TGCAGCGTTGAAGAAGTTAGCGGCCGAGGGGACATTCAGTACTTC
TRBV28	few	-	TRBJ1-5	CASRSGVIQPQHF	TGTGCCAGCAGATCAGGGGTAATTCAGCCCCAGCATTTT
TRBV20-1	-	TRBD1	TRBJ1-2	CSAEQGQNYGYTF	TGCAGTGCTGAACAGGGGCAGAACTATGGCTACACCTTC
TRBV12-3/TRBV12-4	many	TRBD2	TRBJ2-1	CASSPPRTSGKGEQFF	TGTGCCAGCAGTCCTCCCCGGACTAGCGGGAAGGGTGAGCAGTTCTTC
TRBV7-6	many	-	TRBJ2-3	CASSLVAVTDTQYF	TGTGCCAGCAGCTTAGTGGCAGTCACAGATACGCAGTATTTT
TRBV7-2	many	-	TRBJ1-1	CASSSALPGEKDTEAFF	TGTGCCAGCAGCTCTGCTCTGCCAGGGGAGAAGGACACTGAAGCTTTCTTT
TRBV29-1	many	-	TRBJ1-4	CSVPTGSGGAALGEKLFF	TGCAGCGTTCCGACAGGCAGTGGCGGGGCGGCACTTGGTGAAAAACTGTTTTTT
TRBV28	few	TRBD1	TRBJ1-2	CASSSPRPGGASGSGYTF	TGTGCCAGCAGTTCTCCTAGGCCAGGGGGCGCGTCGGGAAGTGGCTACACCTTC
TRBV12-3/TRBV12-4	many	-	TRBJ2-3	CASSLRLSTDTQYF	TGTGCCAGCAGTTTAAGGCTGAGCACAGATACGCAGTATTTT
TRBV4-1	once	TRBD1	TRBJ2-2	CASSSSGTGNGELFF	TGCGCCAGCAGCTCTTCCGGGACAGGGAACGGGGAGCTGTTTTTT
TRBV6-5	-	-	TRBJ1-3	CASQQGNTIYF	TGTGCCAGCCAACAAGGAAACACCATATATTTT
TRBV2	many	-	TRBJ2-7	CASTVQGERSKEQYF	TGTGCCAGCACGGTTCAAGGGGAAAGGTCTAAAGAGCAGTACTTC
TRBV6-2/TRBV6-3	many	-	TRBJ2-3	CASSYQIGTQPTDTQYF	TGTGCCAGCAGTTACCAGATCGGGACACAACCTACAGATACGCAGTATTTT
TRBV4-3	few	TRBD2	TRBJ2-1	CASSQSSGRSNEQFF	TGCGCCAGCAGCCAATCTAGCGGGAGGTCAAATGAGCAGTTCTTC
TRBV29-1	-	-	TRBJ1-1	CSVRDTEAFF	TGCAGCGTTAGGGACACTGAAGCTTTCTTT
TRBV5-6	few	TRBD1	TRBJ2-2	CASSPERQGRAGELFF	TGTGCCAGCAGCCCCGAACGACAGGGAAGGGCCGGGGAGCTGTTTTTT
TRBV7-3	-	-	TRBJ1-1	CASSLILSPNTEAFF	TGTGCCAGCAGCTTGATCTTGTCTCCGAACACTGAAGCTTTCTTT
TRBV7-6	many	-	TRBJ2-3	CASSLVSGVGTDTQYF	TGTGCCAGCAGCTTAGTCTCGGGGGTGGGCACAGATACGCAGTATTTT
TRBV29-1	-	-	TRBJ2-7	CSVGVGPTYEQYF	TGCAGCGTTGGGGTGGGTCCTACCTACGAGCAGTACTTC